Below are 5 T cell receptor beta chains sequenced from a single sample in a study of technical replicates of blood from several donors. TCRdb's copy holds only in-frame clones and misses some; the assay was immunoSEQ multiplex PCR. This sample yields under 85,000 clones, of which 91% are seen a single time; about 0.4% belongs to the top ten. The sample taken for sequencing was T cells isolated from PBMCs. The receptor source for this set is a human donor in good health. Some clones in this sample may be carry-over from other donors' samples.

V is TRBV19 and J is TRBJ2-7; 7 positions agree with TRBD2. Germline trimming cut 5 bases from V and 4 bases from J; bases unmatched to any gene: 5. This CDR3 region has 13 residues. The germline CDR1 and CDR2 sequences are LNHDA and SQIVND (reference sequence). The CDR3 DNA reads as TGTGCCAGTAGTTGGACTAGTAATTACGAGCAGTACTTC. Translated, it gives CASSWTSNYEQYF.

The genes are TRBV27 and TRBJ2-7; TRBD1 matches 8 bases. CDR3 length: 15 amino acids. CDR1 and CDR2 (germline): MNHEY, SMNVEV (reference sequence). The ends lost 3 bases at V and 0 bases at J; junction bases unmatched: 4. The chain's CDR3 is CASSLGQDSSYEQYF. The DNA of the CDR3 is TGTGCCAGCAGTTTGGGACAGGACAGCTCCTACGAGCAGTACTTC.

V is TRBV28 and J is TRBJ2-5, with TRBD1 identical over 7 bases. This CDR3 has 15 amino acids. CDR1 and CDR2 (germline): MDHEN, SYDVKM. The junction had 8 bases not matched to a gene; V was cut back by 3 bases and J by 4 bases. DNA for the CDR3: TGTGCCAGCAGTTTTGACAGGGCCACTGTAGAGACCCAGTACTTC. Its translation: CASSFDRATVETQYF.

The chain carries TRBV4-1 and TRBJ1-1; D might be TRBD1 (6 bases). The V end lost 4 bases, the J end lost 0 bases, and 15 bases lay between the germline ends. This CDR3 has 16 residues. Germline V gene data show CDR1 as MGHRA and CDR2 as YSYEKL. CDR3 sequence: CASSPNFWGLNTEAFF. CDR3 DNA sequence: TGCGCCAGCAGCCCAAATTTTTGGGGGCTGAACACTGAAGCTTTCTTT.

The chain uses TRBV9 and TRBJ2-7, with D perhaps matching TRBD1 (7 bases). V was trimmed by 0 bases and J by 5 bases, leaving 18 bases between them. CDR1 and CDR2 (germline): SGDLS, YYNGEE. The CDR3 has 16 residues. The CDR3 sequence is CASSVEVTGRRHEQYF. The CDR3, as DNA: TGTGCCAGCAGCGTAGAAGTGACAGGGAGGAGGCACGAGCAGTACTTC.